The 4 T cell receptor beta chains given below trace back to one sample, sequenced in a study of long-term antiretroviral therapy in people with HIV. An immunoSEQ assay, version v3.0, was performed at survey level. Clones were sequenced by immunoSEQ multiplex PCR, and TCRdb holds only the in-frame ones, with some missing. The sample lists some 25,000 clones, around 86% occurring once. The input for sequencing was unsorted PBMCs, taken 1.2 years after starting antiretroviral therapy. All receptors come from a man aged 50 to 59 with HIV.

This sequence joins TRBV7-9 and TRBJ1-2; a weak D match, TRBD1 (5 bases). The CDR3 loop spans 15 amino acids. Trimming pared 3 bases from V and 2 bases from J, leaving 13 bases between. Germline CDR1 SEHNR, CDR2 FQNEAQ (reference sequence). DNA of the CDR3: TGTGCCAGCAGCTTGGGACCCAAAGACAACTATGGCTACACCTTC. Protein sequence: CASSLGPKDNYGYTF.

This clone appeared once. The rearrangement links TRBV10-1 to TRBJ1-1, with unresolved D. Per germline, CDR1 WNHNN and CDR2 SYGVQD (reference sequence). The germline V and J ends were trimmed by 3 bases and 4 bases, with 9 bases remaining between them. This CDR3 region has 13 residues. In DNA form, the CDR3 reads TGCGCCAGCAGTGACAGTGGAAGCACTGAAGCTTTCTTT. Protein: CASSDSGSTEAFF.

This chain uses TRBV7-9 with TRBJ1-1; D is possibly TRBD1 (5 bases). Germline CDR1 and CDR2: SEHNR and FQNEAQ (reference sequence). Between the trimmed V and J ends, which lost 6 bases and 5 bases, there was a span of 16 bases. The CDR3 extends over 14 amino acids. CDR3 nucleotide sequence: TGTGCCAGCAGACTAACCAGGGAGGGAACTGAAGCTTTCTTT. As protein: CASRLTREGTEAFF. The full variable domain, rest sourced from reference TRBV7-9 and TRBJ1-1, is DTGVSQNPRHKITKRGQNVTFRCDPISEHNRLYWYRQTLGQGPEFLTYFQNEAQLEKSRLLSDRFSAERPKGSFSTLEIQRTEQGDSAMYLCASRLTREGTEAFFGQGTRLTVV.

CDR3 sequence (DNA): TGTGCCAGCAGCACGGCAGGAGGAGGGAACTATGGCTACACCTTC. It specifies CASSTAGGGNYGYTF. The chain couples TRBV5-6 to TRBJ1-2; no clear D. CDR3 length equals 15 residues. CDR1 and CDR2 (germline): SGHDT, YYEEEE. Between the trimmed V and J ends, which lost 4 bases and 2 bases, there was a span of 15 bases.